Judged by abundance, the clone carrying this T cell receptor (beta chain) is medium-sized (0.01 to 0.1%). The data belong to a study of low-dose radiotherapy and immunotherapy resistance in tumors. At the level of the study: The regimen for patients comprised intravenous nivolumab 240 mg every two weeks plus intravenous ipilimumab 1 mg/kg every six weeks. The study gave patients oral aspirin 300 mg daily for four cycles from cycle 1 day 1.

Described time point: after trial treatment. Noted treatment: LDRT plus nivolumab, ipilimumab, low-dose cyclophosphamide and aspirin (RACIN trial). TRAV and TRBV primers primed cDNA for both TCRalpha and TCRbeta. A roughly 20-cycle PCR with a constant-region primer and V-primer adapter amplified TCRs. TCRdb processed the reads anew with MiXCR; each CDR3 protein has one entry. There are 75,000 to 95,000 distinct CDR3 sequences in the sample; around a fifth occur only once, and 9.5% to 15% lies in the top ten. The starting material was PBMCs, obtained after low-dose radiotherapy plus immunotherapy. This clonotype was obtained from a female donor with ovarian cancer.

CDR3 coding DNA: TGTGCCAGCAGCTATCTAGCGGGAGTGGCAGAGACCCAGTACTTC. Protein product: CASSYLAGVAETQYF. The chain has TRBV5-6 and TRBJ2-5; TRBD2 matches 10 bases. CDR3 length equals 15 residues. Germline CDR1 is SGHDT and CDR2 is YYEEEE. After removal of 3 bases from V and 4 bases from J, the junction contained 6 bases not matched to a gene.